The TCR beta chain described here comes from a study of CD8 T cells in Susac syndrome. Study-level points and caveats: An acknowledgment was made by the study that its TCR sequencing and HLA analysis involved relatively few individuals.

The RNA input was roughly 0.45 to 1 ug, and it was reverse transcribed with random hexamers. TCR beta CDR3 was amplified by immunoSEQ covering 54 Vbeta and 13 Jbeta. One entry per CDR3 protein, called by TCRdb with MiXCR from the immunoSEQ multiplex PCR reads. The repertoire has some 120,000 distinct CDR3 sequences, roughly 94% of them found once; the top ten carry just over 0.095%. Germline CDR1 reads SGHTA; CDR2 reads FQGNSA. The CDR3 consists of 14 residues. With 2 bases removed from V and 6 bases from J, the gap between germline ends came to 11 bases. This clonotype was picked up a small number of times. Antigen: not known. As controls, healthy donors matched for age and sex were used. Negative magnetic isolation gave CD8+ and CD4+ cells; FACS enriched CD8+ TEMRA.

The sequence was obtained from a human donor in good health. The sample consisted of CD4+ T cells from PBMCs. The chain is built from TRBV7-2 and TRBJ2-1; unclear D gene. The CDR3 nucleotides are TGTGCCAGCAGCTTAACACGGCCATCCAATGAGCAGTTCTTC. Its translation is CASSLTRPSNEQFF. The full variable domain, its missing parts supplied by reference TRBV7-2 and TRBJ2-1, is GAGVSQSPSNKVTEKGKDVELRCDPISGHTALYWYRQSLGQGLEFLIYFQGNSAPDKSGLPSDRFSAERTGGSVSTLTIQRTQQEDSAVYLCASSLTRPSNEQFFGPGTRLTVL.